The TCR beta chain under discussion was sequenced for a study of response to subunit inactivated influenza vaccine. General study points: Authors suggested few new T cells are recruited by each seasonal influenza vaccination.

This clonotype was counted a few times. Its antigen is not known. Via MiXCR, TCRdb re-called the RT-PCR reads, giving one row per CDR3 protein. The sample lists roughly 160,000 distinct CDR3 sequences; about a tenth were seen once. This CDR3 is built from 13 residues. Looked up from germline, CDR1 is SGHTA and CDR2 is FQGTGA. V lost 1 base and J lost 3, with 5 bases in between. This material consisted of non-naive T cells sorted from PBMCs, taken around seven weeks after vaccination. The receptor's source is a man aged 50 to 59 who received an inactivated influenza vaccine. This chain links TRBV7-3 with TRBJ2-3; D remains ambiguous. CDR3 DNA: TGTGCCAGCAGCTTAAGGCGGACAGATACGCAGTATTTT. Residues: CASSLRRTDTQYF. The full variable domain, completed using reference TRBV7-3 and TRBJ2-3, is GAGVSQTPSNKVTEKGKYVELRCDPISGHTALYWYRQSLGQGPEFLIYFQGTGAADDSGLPNDRFFAVRPEGSVSTLKIQRTERGDSAVYLCASSLRRTDTQYFGPGTRLTVL.